These 23 T cell receptor beta chains originate from one sample sequenced in a study of blood T cell repertoires in COVID-19. Measured with immunoSEQ multiplex PCR; TCRdb has only the in-frame clones, and not every one. The table shows some 80,000 clones, with 60% to 85% occurring only once. The sequenced material came from peripheral blood. Receptor source: a human donor in a cohort sampled during active COVID-19.

The rearrangement links TRBV11-1 to TRBJ2-1, with TRBD1 matching 10 bases. The CDR3 spans 14 residues. Germline V gene data show CDR1 as SGHAT and CDR2 as FQDESV (reference sequence). Trimming took 3 bases from V and 8 from J; bases not matched to a gene: 4. The CDR3 DNA reads TGTGCCAGCAGCTTTCTGACAGGGGGCTATGAGCAGTTCTTC. Protein: CASSFLTGGYEQFF.

This rearrangement joins TRBV6-6 to TRBJ2-2; tentative D call: TRBD1 (5 bases). Trimming left V 2 bases short and J 3 bases short, with 13 bases between. This CDR3 is 16 amino acids long. CDR1 is MNHNY, CDR2 SVGAGI, per germline (reference sequence). The CDR3 spells CASSYGLQGDTGELFF. In nucleotides, the CDR3 is TGTGCCAGCAGTTACGGTTTGCAGGGCGACACCGGGGAGCTGTTTTTT.

This chain links TRBV9 with TRBJ2-2, with 9 bases that match TRBD2. Germline assignment: CDR1 SGDLS and CDR2 YYNGEE. The CDR3 runs 16 residues. The V and J ends lost 0 bases and 5 bases, in that order; junction bases with no gene match: 5. The CDR3 loop reads CASSVVAGVGTGELFF. As DNA, the CDR3 is TGTGCCAGCAGCGTAGTAGCGGGAGTGGGAACCGGGGAGCTGTTTTTT.

The genes are TRBV4-1 and TRBJ2-2; TRBD2 matches 8 bases. This CDR3 spans 15 amino acids. The germline V gene encodes CDR1 MGHRA and CDR2 YSYEKL. Losses at the gene ends were 5 bases for V and 4 bases for J; bases not matched to a gene: 6. Written as DNA, the CDR3 is TGCGCCAGCAGCTTACTAGCGGAAGCCACCGGGGAGCTGTTTTTT. Its translation is CASSLLAEATGELFF.

This clone was counted only a few times. V and J are TRBV4-1 and TRBJ1-6; maybe TRBD1 (5 bases). V was cut by 0 bases and J by 1 base, with 13 bases left in between. The CDR3 extends over 18 amino acids. From germline, CDR1 is MGHRA and CDR2 YSYEKL. The CDR3 protein is CASSQDPGGESYNSPLHF. Written as DNA, the CDR3 is TGCGCCAGCAGCCAAGATCCGGGGGGAGAGTCCTATAATTCACCCCTCCACTTT.

The J gene is TRBJ2-7, the V gene TRBV21-1; the DNA was not compared with TRBD2, the D call given in the table. TRBV21-1 is given as a pseudogene. The CDR3 has 18 amino acids. The CDR3 DNA is TGTGCCAGCAGGCGAAAGGAAACTAGCGGGTCCAGCTCCTACGAGCAGTACGTC. Translated: CASRRKETSGSSSYEQYV.

The rearrangement links TRBV25-1 to TRBJ1-4; D may be TRBD1 (5 bases). The germline CDR1 and CDR2 sequences are MGHDK and SYGVNS. Trimming shortened V by 8 bases and J by 8 bases, and 15 bases separated the two germline ends. The CDR3 contains 13 residues. The CDR3 sequence: CASGYGAEEKLFF. The CDR3 nucleotides read TGTGCCAGCGGGTATGGGGCCGAAGAAAAACTGTTTTTT.

This clone was seen a few times. This chain links TRBV6-2 or TRBV6-3 with TRBJ2-7; possible D gene TRBD2, 5 bases. The CDR3 extends over 14 amino acids. Germline V gene data show CDR1 as MNHEY and CDR2 as SVGEGT. With 6 bases removed from V and 3 bases from J, the gap between germline ends came to 15 bases. This CDR3 is CASSQAGRGYEQYV. The CDR3 DNA reads TGTGCCAGCAGCCAGGCAGGACGGGGCTACGAGCAGTACGTC.

The V call is TRBV5-6, the J call TRBJ1-5; 7 nucleotides align to TRBD1. Germline V gives CDR1 SGHDT, CDR2 YYEEEE. V lost 4 bases and J lost 4; bases outside the gene matches: 11. The CDR3 is made up of 16 amino acids. The CDR3 bases are TGTGCCAGCAGCAGACTCCGGGACAGCACTAATCAGCCCCAGCATTTT. Translation gives CASSRLRDSTNQPQHF.

CDR3 bases: TGTGCCAGCAGCGCCCGGACAGGGGGTTTCAGTGATGAGCAGTTCTTC. Encoded protein: CASSARTGGFSDEQFF. The chain uses TRBV11-3 and TRBJ2-1; 10 positions match TRBD1. The germline V gene encodes CDR1 SGHNT and CDR2 YENEEA. V was pared by 5 bases and J by 8 bases, with 12 bases of the junction left unmatched. There are 16 residues in the CDR3.

The count of this clone is one. The V call is TRBV13, the J call TRBJ1-2, with 10 bases lining up with TRBD1. The CDR3 loop spans 16 amino acids. The V gene end was trimmed by 6 bases and the J gene end by 5 bases; junction bases not matched to a gene: 12. Germline assignment: CDR1 PRHDT and CDR2 FYEKMQ (reference sequence). CDR3 amino acids: CASRNRDRGPLYGYTF. The CDR3 nucleotides are TGTGCCAGCAGGAACCGGGACAGGGGTCCACTATATGGCTACACCTTC.

A few counts support this clone. The gene calls are TRBV14 and TRBJ2-3; the match to TRBD2 covers 11 bases. Unmatched junction bases numbered 1, after V lost 3 bases and J lost 2 bases. The CDR3 loop spans 15 amino acids. Germline V lookup: CDR1 SGHDN, CDR2 FVKESK. In DNA form, the CDR3 reads TGTGCCAGCAGCCAGGGACTAGCGGCCACAGATACGCAGTATTTT. The encoded protein is CASSQGLAATDTQYF.

The chain carries TRBV9 and TRBJ1-4; perhaps TRBD1 as D (6 bases). The CDR3 has 14 amino acids. V was cut by 2 bases and J by 7 bases, with 12 bases left in between. The V gene's germline CDR1 is SGDLS and CDR2 YYNGEE. This CDR3 is CASSVTGLGEKLFF. In DNA, the CDR3 is TGTGCCAGCAGCGTCACAGGGTTGGGTGAAAAACTGTTTTTT.

The rearrangement uses TRBV5-8 and TRBJ2-5; D might be TRBD1 (5 bases). The CDR3 spans 16 residues. With 2 bases removed from V and 2 bases from J, the gap between germline ends came to 16 bases. The germline V gene encodes CDR1 SGHTS and CDR2 YDEGEE. CDR3 nucleotide sequence: TGTGCCAGCAGCTTCCCAGGGAAACATGGACAAGAGACCCAGTACTTC. Translated, it gives CASSFPGKHGQETQYF.

The rearrangement uses TRBV29-1 and TRBJ1-1; 11 bases fit TRBD1. CDR3 size: 14 residues. Trimming cost V 6 bases and J 6 bases; bases outside gene matches: 9. Germline loops: CDR1 SQVTM, CDR2 ANQGSEA. Here the CDR3 reads CSVSYGQGAAEAFF. CDR3 nucleotides: TGCAGCGTCAGTTACGGACAGGGGGCGGCTGAAGCTTTCTTT. Full variable domain (missing parts from reference TRBV29-1 and TRBJ1-1): SAVISQKPSRDICQRGTSLTIQCQVDSQVTMMFWYRQQPGQSLTLIATANQGSEATYESGFVIDKFPISRPNLTFSTLTVSNMSPEDSSIYLCSVSYGQGAAEAFFGQGTRLTVV.

The rearrangement joins TRBV5-1 to TRBJ2-2; 7 bases match TRBD1. V shed 4 bases and J 4 bases; nucleotides not matched to a gene: 4. The CDR3 covers 14 residues. Germline V gene data show CDR1 as SGHRS and CDR2 as YFSETQ. CDR3 sequence: CASSKTGVTGELFF. CDR3 bases: TGCGCCAGCAGCAAAACAGGGGTCACCGGGGAGCTGTTTTTT. The entire variable domain, with the rest obtained from reference TRBV5-1 and TRBJ2-2, is as follows: KAGVTQTPRYLIKTRGQQVTLSCSPISGHRSVSWYQQTPGQGLQFLFEYFSETQRNKGNFPGRFSGRQFSNSRSEMNVSTLELGDSALYLCASSKTGVTGELFFGEGSRLTVL.

The rearrangement joins TRBV6-5 to TRBJ2-1; D perhaps matches TRBD1 (7 bases). Per germline, CDR1 MNHEY and CDR2 SVGAGI. The CDR3 has 14 amino acids. V shed 6 bases and J shed 9 bases, with 18 bases lying between them. Here the CDR3 DNA reads TGTGCCAGCAGAATAGGACTAAAGGGGGCTGAGCAGTTCTTC. As protein: CASRIGLKGAEQFF.

A single count supports this clone. The CDR3 DNA follows: TGTGCCAGCAGCTTGCCCGGGACAGGGGGCGACGAGCAGTACTTC. Its protein product is CASSLPGTGGDEQYF. The rearrangement links TRBV5-8 to TRBJ2-7, with 12 bases that match TRBD1. Trimming removed 1 base from V and 5 bases from J; junction bases left unmatched: 4. Germline V gives CDR1 SGHTS, CDR2 YDEGEE. The CDR3 consists of 15 residues.

In this sample, this clone turned up once. The chain recombines TRBV7-9 with TRBJ2-1, with a tentative D call TRBD1 (6 bases). This CDR3 is built from 14 residues. CDR1 is SEHNR, CDR2 FQNEAQ, per germline (reference sequence). The V end was cut by 5 bases, the J end by 2 bases, with 10 bases between. CDR3 region: CASSPGQAYNEQFF. The CDR3 DNA reads TGTGCCAGCAGCCCGGGACAAGCCTACAATGAGCAGTTCTTC.

This chain uses TRBV11-2 with TRBJ1-6; no definite D call. The germline gives CDR1 SGHAT, CDR2 FQNNGV. The CDR3 length is 12 residues. V was trimmed by 4 bases and J by 9 bases, leaving 7 bases between them. For the CDR3, the DNA is TGTGCCAGCAGCTCCCTAGGTTCACCCCTCCACTTT. Encoded protein: CASSSLGSPLHF.

J is TRBJ1-1 and V is TRBV7-9; D may be TRBD1 (6 bases). This CDR3 spans 15 amino acids. V dropped 5 bases and J dropped 0 bases, with 13 bases sitting between them. Germline lookup yields CDR1 SEHNR and CDR2 FQNEAQ (reference sequence). CDR3 residues: CASSPPGTMNTEAFF. CDR3 DNA sequence: TGTGCCAGCAGCCCACCCGGGACAATGAACACTGAAGCTTTCTTT.

This chain joins TRBV30 and TRBJ1-2; no clear D. Germline lookup yields CDR1 GTSNPN and CDR2 SVGIG (reference sequence). The CDR3 runs 13 residues. V was shortened by 8 bases and J by 3 bases, with 16 bases between the two germline ends. CDR3 coding DNA: TGTGCCACCGGGGAGGGTGGGCACTATGGCTACACCTTC. Its translation: CATGEGGHYGYTF.

This chain connects TRBV2 to TRBJ2-5; 8 nucleotides align to TRBD2. This CDR3 contains 16 residues. After removal of 3 bases from V and 4 bases from J, the junction contained 10 bases not matched to a gene. Germline values: CDR1 SNHLY, CDR2 FYNNEI. The CDR3 nucleotides are TGTGCCAGCAGTGAGCGTAGCGGGGCTTGGGGAGAGACCCAGTACTTC. Its protein product is CASSERSGAWGETQYF.